Listed below are T cell receptor beta chains from one sample, sequenced in a study of beta chain features in type 1 diabetes. Clones were sequenced by immunoSEQ multiplex PCR, and TCRdb holds only the in-frame ones, with some missing. The table records under 550,000 clones, 10% to 12% of them present only once. The sequenced sample consisted of naive CD4+ T cells from blood. The receptors derive from a woman aged 18 to 35 in good health. CDR3s include the opening cysteine and the closing phenylalanine or tryptophan. The order of the fields is clone size, D gene, V gene, J gene, CDR3 DNA, CDR3 protein. The D gene is left open where the match is weak. Rows may omit the clone size; those that give it use once, few, many or a size class.

clone_size: NA
d_call: TRBD1
v_call: TRBV4-2
j_call: TRBJ1-5
cdr3_nt: TGTGCCAGCAGCCAAGATCTTGAGCGAGACAGGGTTTATAGCAATCAGCCCCAGCATTTT
cdr3_aa: CASSQDLERDRVYSNQPQHF

clone_size: few
d_call: NA
v_call: TRBV2
j_call: TRBJ2-7
cdr3_nt: TGTGCCAGCAGGCTGACTGGTAGCTCCTACGAGCAGTACTTC
cdr3_aa: CASRLTGSSYEQYF

clone_size: NA
d_call: NA
v_call: TRBV15
j_call: TRBJ1-4
cdr3_nt: TGTGCCACCAGCAGAGATCCGGGGGCTAATGAAAAACTGTTTTTT
cdr3_aa: CATSRDPGANEKLFF

clone_size: NA
d_call: NA
v_call: TRBV18
j_call: TRBJ1-1
cdr3_nt: TGTGCCAGCTCACCCCCATCAGGTCGCGGCACTGAAGCTTTCTTT
cdr3_aa: CASSPPSGRGTEAFF

clone_size: few
d_call: NA
v_call: TRBV5-4
j_call: TRBJ2-5
cdr3_nt: TGTGCCAGCAGCCTCCGGGAGACCCAGTACTTC
cdr3_aa: CASSLRETQYF

clone_size: NA
d_call: NA
v_call: TRBV18
j_call: TRBJ1-1
cdr3_nt: TGTGCCAGCTCTAGGACAGCCCAGAGGTCGAACACTGAAGCTTTCTTT
cdr3_aa: CASSRTAQRSNTEAFF

clone_size: few
d_call: NA
v_call: TRBV7-2
j_call: TRBJ2-3
cdr3_nt: TGTGCCAGCAGCTTAAGGACGGGGATCACAGATACGCAGTATTTT
cdr3_aa: CASSLRTGITDTQYF

clone_size: NA
d_call: NA
v_call: TRBV5-1
j_call: TRBJ2-5
cdr3_nt: TGCGCCAGCAGCTCCTTTAGCTTGGGCCAAGAGACCCAGTACTTC
cdr3_aa: CASSSFSLGQETQYF

clone_size: NA
d_call: NA
v_call: TRBV4-3
j_call: TRBJ2-7
cdr3_nt: TGCGCCAGCAGCCAAGTAGGGGAAGGGTTACCTTACGAGCAGTACTTC
cdr3_aa: CASSQVGEGLPYEQYF

clone_size: NA
d_call: TRBD2
v_call: TRBV7-2
j_call: TRBJ2-7
cdr3_nt: TGTGCCAGCAGCTTATCCGCCAGGGGACTAGCGGTTATTCGCGAGCAGTACTTC
cdr3_aa: CASSLSARGLAVIREQYF

clone_size: few
d_call: NA
v_call: TRBV10-2
j_call: TRBJ2-5
cdr3_nt: TGCGCCAGCAGTGAAGACTACCGAGAGACCCAGTACTTC
cdr3_aa: CASSEDYRETQYF

clone_size: many
d_call: NA
v_call: TRBV7-9
j_call: TRBJ2-5
cdr3_nt: TGTGCCAGCCTAATAGCCGGACTCCAAGAGACCCAGTACTTC
cdr3_aa: CASLIAGLQETQYF

clone_size: NA
d_call: TRBD1
v_call: TRBV30
j_call: TRBJ2-7
cdr3_nt: TGTGCCTGGAGACCGGGACAGGTCCCCCACGAGCAGTACTTC
cdr3_aa: CAWRPGQVPHEQYF

clone_size: NA
d_call: NA
v_call: TRBV18
j_call: TRBJ2-1
cdr3_nt: TGTGCCAGCTCACCAGCGAGGACCCCGACAGGCGGAAACAATGAGCAGTTCTTC
cdr3_aa: CASSPARTPTGGNNEQFF

clone_size: NA
d_call: NA
v_call: TRBV2
j_call: TRBJ1-2
cdr3_nt: TGTGCCAGCAGTGAATTTATCCCCTATGGCTACACCTTC
cdr3_aa: CASSEFIPYGYTF

clone_size: NA
d_call: NA
v_call: TRBV19
j_call: TRBJ2-5
cdr3_nt: TGTGCCAGTAGGAGGGGCCGGGATGCAGAGACCCAGTACTTC
cdr3_aa: CASRRGRDAETQYF

clone_size: NA
d_call: TRBD2
v_call: TRBV7-3
j_call: TRBJ2-3
cdr3_nt: TGTGCCAGCAGCTTCCGAGGGAGTAGCGGGGGTGGGGCAGATACGCAGTATTTT
cdr3_aa: CASSFRGSSGGGADTQYF

clone_size: NA
d_call: TRBD1
v_call: TRBV11-3
j_call: TRBJ2-5
cdr3_nt: TGTGCCAGCAGCTTAGGGGCCACAGGGGAAGAGACCCAGTACTTC
cdr3_aa: CASSLGATGEETQYF

clone_size: NA
d_call: TRBD2
v_call: TRBV7-3
j_call: TRBJ2-5
cdr3_nt: TGTGCCAGCAGCTTATCATTAGCGGGAGAGCGTGAGACCCAGTACTTC
cdr3_aa: CASSLSLAGERETQYF

clone_size: few
d_call: NA
v_call: TRBV2
j_call: TRBJ1-4
cdr3_nt: TGTGCCAGCCGCGAAGGGGGAAAGCATGAAAAACTGTTTTTT
cdr3_aa: CASREGGKHEKLFF

clone_size: few
d_call: TRBD2
v_call: TRBV7-2
j_call: TRBJ2-3
cdr3_nt: TGTGCCAGCGAAATTAGCGGGGGGTCTCGCACAGATACGCAGTATTTT
cdr3_aa: CASEISGGSRTDTQYF

clone_size: many
d_call: NA
v_call: TRBV10-3
j_call: TRBJ2-3
cdr3_nt: TGTGCCATCAGTGGTTTGGATACGCAGTATTTT
cdr3_aa: CAISGLDTQYF

clone_size: NA
d_call: NA
v_call: TRBV7-9
j_call: TRBJ2-4
cdr3_nt: TGTGCCAGTTCGGGCAGTCAGGGTAAAAACATTCAGTACTTC
cdr3_aa: CASSGSQGKNIQYF

clone_size: few
d_call: NA
v_call: TRBV29-1
j_call: TRBJ2-1
cdr3_nt: TGCAGCGTTGAAGATGAGGGGACAAGGAGCCTCTACAATGAGCAGTTCTTC
cdr3_aa: CSVEDEGTRSLYNEQFF

clone_size: few
d_call: TRBD1
v_call: TRBV11-3
j_call: TRBJ2-5
cdr3_nt: TGTGCCAGCAGCGAGCAGGGACAGGGATTTGTGGAGACCCAGTACTTC
cdr3_aa: CASSEQGQGFVETQYF

clone_size: NA
d_call: NA
v_call: TRBV2
j_call: TRBJ2-1
cdr3_nt: TGTGCCAGCAAGGGAAGGTTCGAATACAATGAGCAGTTCTTC
cdr3_aa: CASKGRFEYNEQFF